This T cell receptor (beta chain) was sequenced for a study of blood T cell repertoires in COVID-19. Study-level information: COVID-19 samples from acute and convalescent phases originated in the United States, Italy and Spain.

Original processing methods: Researchers report that nucleated cell counts were estimated from reference gene primer amplification. Measured with immunoSEQ multiplex PCR; TCRdb has only the in-frame clones, and not every one. V and J calls and clone size are as listed in that table; D and trimming were resolved from the DNA. This table holds approximately 270,000 clones, around 89% found once. There are 14 residues in the CDR3. Germline lookup yields CDR1 SGHAT and CDR2 FQNNGV. The V gene lost 1 base and the J gene lost 7 bases, with 11 bases spanning the gap. Participants came from roughly 24 US areas, aged about 18 to 89 years.

J is TRBJ2-1 and V is TRBV11-2, with D unresolved. The material sequenced was PBMCs or T cells enriched from blood (not recorded which). This TCR came from a woman in her 30s with acute COVID-19. For the CDR3, the DNA is TGTGCCAGCAGCTTAGTGTCTAGTCTAAATGAGCAGTTCTTC. It is translated as CASSLVSSLNEQFF.